Listed below are T cell receptor beta chains from one sample, sequenced in a study of blood T cell repertoires in COVID-19. Profiled with immunoSEQ multiplex PCR; TCRdb holds only in-frame clones, not every one. Seen here are fewer than 600,000 clones, roughly 90% observed once, and the top ten hold roughly 1.9%. The sequenced material came from PBMCs or T cells enriched from blood (not recorded which). These TCRs come from a woman aged 40-49 years who had recovered from COVID-19. The CDR3 runs from the conserved cysteine through the conserved F or W. The D gene is left open where the match is weak. Rows give clone size only sometimes, using once, few, many, or a class for an expanded clone.

cdr3_nt cdr3_aa j_call d_call v_call cdr3_length clone_size
TGTGCCAGCAGGGGCCAGTCCTACAATGAGCAGTTCTTC CASRGQSYNEQFF TRBJ2-1 - TRBV5-5 13 -
TGCGCCAGCAGCCAACAGCTAGCGTGGAATGAGCAGTTCTTC CASSQQLAWNEQFF TRBJ2-1 - TRBV4-1 14 -
TGTGCCAGCAGCAAAGGGCTAGCGGCTTCCTACGAGCAGTACTTC CASSKGLAASYEQYF TRBJ2-7 - TRBV21-1 15 -
TGTGCCAGCAGCTTCAACGGGGGCTACGAGCAGTACTTC CASSFNGGYEQYF TRBJ2-7 - TRBV7-9 13 -
TGCGCCAGCAGCCAAGGACAGTACACTGAAGCTTTCTTT CASSQGQYTEAFF TRBJ1-1 - TRBV5-1 13 -
TGTGCCAGCAGCCCTGGCCAGGGGAGTTTCAATGAGCAGTTCTTC CASSPGQGSFNEQFF TRBJ2-1 - TRBV3-1/TRBV3-2 15 -
TGTGCCAGCAGTTACCGGGGGTACGAGCAGTACTTC CASSYRGYEQYF TRBJ2-7 - TRBV6-2/TRBV6-3 12 -
TGTGCCAGCTCTGAATGGGGCAGGGAAGGCTACGAGCAGTACTTC CASSEWGREGYEQYF TRBJ2-7 - TRBV25-1 15 -
TGTGCCTGGAGTGCCCAGGACAACTCGGAGCCCCAGCATTTT CAWSAQDNSEPQHF TRBJ1-5 - TRBV30 14 -
TGTGCCAGCACGAAGCGGAGCACAGATACGCAGTATTTT CASTKRSTDTQYF TRBJ2-3 - TRBV2 13 -
TGTGCCAGCAGCTCCAGGCGTGAAGCTTTCTTT CASSSRREAFF TRBJ1-1 - TRBV7-9 11 -
TGCAGCGATGCCGGGACTAGCACAGATACGCAGTATTTT CSDAGTSTDTQYF TRBJ2-3 - TRBV29-1 13 -
TGTGCCAGCAGTTTAAGTTGGGGCGCTGGCTACACCTTC CASSLSWGAGYTF TRBJ1-2 - TRBV27 13 -
TGTGCCAGTAGTATACAGGGGGCTTGGGACATTCAGTACTTC CASSIQGAWDIQYF TRBJ2-4 TRBD1 TRBV19 14 once
TGTGCCAGCAGCCCTGGGACTACCTACACAGATACGCAGTATTTT CASSPGTTYTDTQYF TRBJ2-3 TRBD2 TRBV7-6 15 -
TGTGCCAGCAGCTCGCGGGACAGGGATTACAATGAGCAGTTCTTC CASSSRDRDYNEQFF TRBJ2-1 TRBD1 TRBV7-9 15 -
TGTGCCAGCAGCAATATCCTCGGGGGGACTGAAGCTTTCTTT CASSNILGGTEAFF TRBJ1-1 - TRBV13 14 -
TGTGCCAGCAGCTTAGCGCCCGGGGGCTCCTATAATTCACCCCTCCACTTT CASSLAPGGSYNSPLHF TRBJ1-6 - TRBV7-9 17 -
TGTGCCAGCAGCCGATGGACTAGCGGGAGAGTAGACAATGAGCAGTTCTTC CASSRWTSGRVDNEQFF TRBJ2-1 TRBD2 TRBV14 17 -
TGTGCCAGCAGCCAAGATCTAGCGGGAGGGCCTGGGGATACGCAGTATTTT CASSQDLAGGPGDTQYF TRBJ2-3 TRBD2 TRBV14 17 -
TGTGCCAGCAGCTCAGGACAGGAACCCTCCTACGAGCAGTACTTC CASSSGQEPSYEQYF TRBJ2-7 TRBD1 TRBV5-6 15 -
TGTGCTAGTGGTTCTGACAGGGGGCAGGATAATTCACCCCTCCACTTT CASGSDRGQDNSPLHF TRBJ1-6 TRBD1 TRBV12-5 16 once
TGTGCCAGCAGCCAAGAACCAGCGGGAGGGCGGGGACCCCTCAAGACCCAGTACTTC CASSQEPAGGRGPLKTQYF TRBJ2-5 TRBD2 TRBV14 19 once
TGTGCCAGCAGCCGCGGACAGCCCACTTTC CASSRGQPTF TRBJ1-2 - TRBV5-8 10 -
TGCAGCGTTGAAGGGCCTGATACGCAGTATTTT CSVEGPDTQYF TRBJ2-3 - TRBV29-1 11 -
TGTGCCAGTAGTCTAGGTTGGGGAGTATGGGAAAAACTGTTTTTT CASSLGWGVWEKLFF TRBJ1-4 - TRBV19 15 -
TGTGCCAGTAGTATTAGAACCTACACTGAAGCTTTCTTT CASSIRTYTEAFF TRBJ1-1 - TRBV19 13 -
TGCAGCGTGGGAACTTCTAGCGGGTCCTTCTCCTACAATGAGCAGTTCTTC CSVGTSSGSFSYNEQFF TRBJ2-1 TRBD2 TRBV29-1 17 -
TGTGCCAGCATCCCGGACGGGGCCTACAATGAGCAGTTCTTC CASIPDGAYNEQFF TRBJ2-1 - TRBV2 14 -
TGCAGCGCCCCCAGCCTGGGAGGGTATGGCTACACCTTC CSAPSLGGYGYTF TRBJ1-2 - TRBV29-1 13 -
TGTGCCAGCAGCTCCCGAGGACAGGGGTACACTGAAGCTTTCTTT CASSSRGQGYTEAFF TRBJ1-1 TRBD1 TRBV7-9 15 -
TGTGCCAGTAATATAGCGGGAGGGAGCGCCTACGAGCAGTACTTC CASNIAGGSAYEQYF TRBJ2-7 TRBD2 TRBV19 15 -
TGTGCCACCAGTGCGCAGGGCCGTACTGAAGCTTTCTTT CATSAQGRTEAFF TRBJ1-1 - TRBV24-1 13 -
TGCGCCAGCAGCTTAGACAGGGGGACGAACTATGGCTACACCTTC CASSLDRGTNYGYTF TRBJ1-2 TRBD1 TRBV5-1 15 once
TGTGCCAGCAGCTTAGAAGTCGGGTCAGGGGCGGGAGGCCGCTACAATGAGCAGTTCTTC CASSLEVGSGAGGRYNEQFF TRBJ2-1 TRBD2 TRBV11-3 20 -
TGCGCCAGCAGCTCACTAGCGGGAGGGCCGGGCACCGGGGAGCTGTTTTTT CASSSLAGGPGTGELFF TRBJ2-2 TRBD2 TRBV5-1 17 -
TGTGCCAGCAGCGGCGGACTAGATTCATCAGATGAGCAGTTCTTC CASSGGLDSSDEQFF TRBJ2-1 TRBD2 TRBV2 15 -
TGTGCCAGCAGCCGAACAACAGACGGGGAGCTGTTTTTT CASSRTTDGELFF TRBJ2-2 - TRBV27 13 once
TGTGCCAGCAGCGTTGGCATATCCAACGAGCAGTACTTC CASSVGISNEQYF TRBJ2-7 - TRBV9 13 -
TGTGCCACCAGTGATTCCTCTCAACTAGCGGGAGGCGAAGAGACCCAGTACTTC CATSDSSQLAGGEETQYF TRBJ2-5 TRBD2 TRBV24-1 18 -
TGCGCCAGCAGTGTCACCGGGACAGGGGCCACTTTGATCTACAATGAGCAGTTCTTC CASSVTGTGATLIYNEQFF TRBJ2-1 TRBD1 TRBV10-2 19 -
TGTGCCAGCAGCTTGGTAGCTCAGGGTTATGAAAAACTGTTTTTT CASSLVAQGYEKLFF TRBJ1-4 - TRBV11-2 15 -